These T cell receptor beta chains were read from a single sample in a study of cytomegalovirus exposure and HLA in healthy donors. Assay used: immunoSEQ multiplex PCR; TCRdb lists only in-frame clones, some missing. This sample's table has approximately 180,000 clones. The sequencing sample was made of PBMCs. The source of these receptors is a man aged 25-45 years in good health and CMV-seronegative. Both conserved end residues are part of each CDR3. The D gene is left open where the match is weak.

DNA	CDR3	V	J	D
TGTGCCAGCAGTGAGAGACAGGGGTTTAATTCACCCCTCCACTTT	CASSERQGFNSPLHF	TRBV6-1	TRBJ1-6	TRBD1
TGTGCCAGCAGCCCGCGGGCAGACACCGGGGAGCTGTTTTTT	CASSPRADTGELFF	TRBV7-8	TRBJ2-2	NA
TGTGCCAGCAGTTACGCGGGCCGACATCAGCCCCAGCATTTT	CASSYAGRHQPQHF	TRBV6-5	TRBJ1-5	NA
TGTGCCAGCAGCTCTTACGTGGAGGGTAATGAAAAACTGTTTTTT	CASSSYVEGNEKLFF	TRBV11-3	TRBJ1-4	NA
TGTGCCAGCAGTACAGGGACAGGCTATGAAGCTTTCTTT	CASSTGTGYEAFF	TRBV6-1	TRBJ1-1	TRBD1
TGCGCCAGCAGCTTGGTGGAGGACAGGGGTGAAAAACTGTTTTTT	CASSLVEDRGEKLFF	TRBV5-1	TRBJ1-4	TRBD1
TGCGCCAGCAGCCTCGGACTAGCGCCTAGCACAGATACGCAGTATTTT	CASSLGLAPSTDTQYF	TRBV4-1	TRBJ2-3	TRBD2
TGTGCCAGCAGCTTAACAGGTGACTATGGCTACACCTTC	CASSLTGDYGYTF	TRBV6-6	TRBJ1-2	NA
TGTGCCAGCAGCTTCGGACTAACCGGGGAGCTGTTTTTT	CASSFGLTGELFF	TRBV5-5	TRBJ2-2	NA
TGTGCCAGCAGCGTAGGACAGGGTTACCAGCCCCAGCATTTT	CASSVGQGYQPQHF	TRBV9	TRBJ1-5	TRBD1
TGTGCCAGTAGTATAGATAGCGGGTACCATGGGGGCACAGATACGCAGTATTTT	CASSIDSGYHGGTDTQYF	TRBV19	TRBJ2-3	TRBD2
TGTGCCAGCAGTGAGCAGGGAGGAAGGAACACCGGGGGGCTGTTTTTT	CASSEQGGRNTGGLFF	TRBV2	TRBJ2-2	NA
TGTGCCAGCAGTTCCTCCTACGGGATCTCCTACGAGCAGTACTTC	CASSSSYGISYEQYF	TRBV6-6	TRBJ2-7	NA
TGTGCCAGTAGTATGAGTCTGAATAACTCACCCCTCCACTTT	CASSMSLNNSPLHF	TRBV19	TRBJ1-6	NA
TGTGCCAGTAGTCCGGGACTTTCCCGAAGCTCCTACGAGCAGTACTTC	CASSPGLSRSSYEQYF	TRBV19	TRBJ2-7	NA
TGTGCCAGCAGTTTGAGCGAGTATAGCAATCAGCCCCAGCATTTT	CASSLSEYSNQPQHF	TRBV6-6	TRBJ1-5	NA
TGTGCCAGCAGTTTTCCCCGACTAGCGGGAGGGTACGAGCAGTACTTC	CASSFPRLAGGYEQYF	TRBV28	TRBJ2-7	TRBD2
TGTGCCAGCAGATCCGGGACAGGGGCTGGCTACACCTTC	CASRSGTGAGYTF	TRBV5-6	TRBJ1-2	TRBD1
TGTGCCGCTAGCGGGACAGCCGAACTGAACACTGAAGCTTTCTTT	CAASGTAELNTEAFF	TRBV10-3	TRBJ1-1	TRBD1
TGTGCCAGTAGGCGTTGGGGGGATAGCAATCAGCCCCAGCATTTT	CASRRWGDSNQPQHF	TRBV19	TRBJ1-5	NA
TGTGCCAGTAGTATAGGGGGACAGGTCACTGAAGCTTTCTTT	CASSIGGQVTEAFF	TRBV19	TRBJ1-1	TRBD1
TGCGCCAGCAGCCAAGAAGCGGAGATTGGGGGCAGAGGAAAACTGTTTTTT	CASSQEAEIGGRGKLFF	TRBV4-1	TRBJ1-4	NA
TGTGCCAGCAGTTACTCGAGACTAGCGGGAGCCGGGGAGCTGTTTTTT	CASSYSRLAGAGELFF	TRBV6-6	TRBJ2-2	TRBD2
TGCGCCAGCAGCTTGGCCTTGGTTGCTAGCGGAAGTAATGAGCAGTTCTTC	CASSLALVASGSNEQFF	TRBV5-1	TRBJ2-1	TRBD2
TGTGCCAGCAGTTCATATAGCGGGAGGTCCTACAATGAGCAGTTCTTC	CASSSYSGRSYNEQFF	TRBV28	TRBJ2-1	TRBD2
TGTGCCAGCAGTGCTTCGGGGGACGGCTATGGCTACACCTTC	CASSASGDGYGYTF	TRBV7-9	TRBJ1-2	NA
TGTGCCAGCAGCTATCGACAGGGAAGACCCCAAGAGACCCAGTACTTC	CASSYRQGRPQETQYF	TRBV5-4	TRBJ2-5	TRBD1
TGTGCCAGCAGCGTAGTGGGCGACTACAATGAGCAGTTCTTC	CASSVVGDYNEQFF	TRBV9	TRBJ2-1	NA
TGTGCCAGCAGCCCCCCAGGGGCAGGCGGCAATCAGCCCCAGCATTTT	CASSPPGAGGNQPQHF	TRBV7-2	TRBJ1-5	NA
TGCAGCGTGTACAGGGGGCTTAACTACGGCTACACCTTC	CSVYRGLNYGYTF	TRBV29-1	TRBJ1-2	TRBD1
TGTGCCAGCACTGGAGGGGGCCCCAACGTCCTGACTTTC	CASTGGGPNVLTF	TRBV6-1	TRBJ2-6	NA
TGTGCCTGGAGTGTACGGGCCGGGGGCTACGAGCAGTACTTC	CAWSVRAGGYEQYF	TRBV30	TRBJ2-7	NA
TGTGCCACCTACCTTTGGAGCGGGAGGTCGAATGAGCAGTTCTTC	CATYLWSGRSNEQFF	TRBV27	TRBJ2-1	TRBD2
TGTGCCAGCTCACAAGGACTAACCGGGAGCAATCAGCCCCAGCATTTT	CASSQGLTGSNQPQHF	TRBV18	TRBJ1-5	NA
TGTGCCAGCAGCTTAGACAGGGGGCTTCCCGGCTACACCTTC	CASSLDRGLPGYTF	TRBV5-8	TRBJ1-2	TRBD1
TGTGCCAGCAGTTGGGGACAGGGGAATGAAAAACTGTTTTTT	CASSWGQGNEKLFF	TRBV28	TRBJ1-4	TRBD1
TGTGCCAGCAGCGCAACGGGAGGGGTGGATGAAAAACTGTTTTTT	CASSATGGVDEKLFF	TRBV7-3	TRBJ1-4	NA
TGCGCCAGCAGCCCTCAGCGGACAGGGGACGGCTACGAGCAGTACTTC	CASSPQRTGDGYEQYF	TRBV5-1	TRBJ2-7	TRBD1
TGTGCCAGCTCGGGACTACCCCACCAAGAGACCCAGTACTTC	CASSGLPHQETQYF	TRBV27	TRBJ2-5	TRBD2
TGTGCCAGCAGTGAGGCAGGGAACTATGGCTACACCTTC	CASSEAGNYGYTF	TRBV2	TRBJ1-2	NA
TGTGCCAGCAGCTTGACCCTGGGGGGTACAAGCACAGATACGCAGTATTTT	CASSLTLGGTSTDTQYF	TRBV5-4	TRBJ2-3	NA
TGTGCCAGCAGCTTAGCAGGCGGCAGGGGGCCGGACGAGCAGTACTTC	CASSLAGGRGPDEQYF	TRBV7-3	TRBJ2-7	TRBD1
TGTGCCAGCAGCCAGGACGGCGGGAGTCAGCCCCAGCATTTT	CASSQDGGSQPQHF	TRBV9	TRBJ1-5	NA
TGTGCCAGCCTTCCAAGACCCCGCGTCTCGGGTTCCACTAACTATGGCTACACCTTC	CASLPRPRVSGSTNYGYTF	TRBV7-2	TRBJ1-2	NA
TGTGCCAGCACAAAGGCGGGGAGCTCCTACAATGAGCAGTTCTTC	CASTKAGSSYNEQFF	TRBV5-8	TRBJ2-1	NA
TGTGCCAGCAACATCGAAAGGAGCGCTCAGCCCCAGCATTTT	CASNIERSAQPQHF	TRBV28	TRBJ1-5	NA
TGTGCCAGCAGCTTAGGACAGGGACAAAACTATGGCTACACCTTC	CASSLGQGQNYGYTF	TRBV7-2	TRBJ1-2	TRBD1
TGTGCCAGCAGGTCCGCGGGAGGGGTGAACATTCAGTACTTC	CASRSAGGVNIQYF	TRBV6-6	TRBJ2-4	TRBD2
TGTGCCAGCAGCGTAGGTTCGGGGAGCGGCTATGGCTACACCTTC	CASSVGSGSGYGYTF	TRBV9	TRBJ1-2	NA
TGTGCCAGCACCCCCGGGACAGGGGGGAATGAAAAACTGTTTTTT	CASTPGTGGNEKLFF	TRBV27	TRBJ1-4	TRBD1